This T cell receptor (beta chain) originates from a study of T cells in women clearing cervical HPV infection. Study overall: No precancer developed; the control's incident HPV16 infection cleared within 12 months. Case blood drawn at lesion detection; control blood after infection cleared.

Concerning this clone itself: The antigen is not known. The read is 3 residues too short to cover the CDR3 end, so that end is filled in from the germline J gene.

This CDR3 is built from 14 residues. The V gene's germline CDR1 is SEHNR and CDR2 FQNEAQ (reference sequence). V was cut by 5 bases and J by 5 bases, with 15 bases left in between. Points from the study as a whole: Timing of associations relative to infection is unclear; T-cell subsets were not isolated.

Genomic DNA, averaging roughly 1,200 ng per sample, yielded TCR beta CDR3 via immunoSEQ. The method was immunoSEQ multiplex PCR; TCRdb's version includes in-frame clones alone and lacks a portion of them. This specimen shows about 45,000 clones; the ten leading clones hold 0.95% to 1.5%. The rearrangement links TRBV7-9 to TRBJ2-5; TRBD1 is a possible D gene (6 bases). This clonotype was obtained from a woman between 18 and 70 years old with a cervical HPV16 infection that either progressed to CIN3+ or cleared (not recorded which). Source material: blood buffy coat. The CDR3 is CASSRDTQRETQYF. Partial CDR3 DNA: TGTGCCAGCAGCCGGGACACCCAGCGGGAGACC.